The clone carrying this T cell receptor (beta chain) occurred many times. MiXCR, applied by TCRdb to the PCR reads, yields one record per CDR3 protein. The sample carries 550,000 to 750,000 distinct CDR3 sequences, approximately 20% recorded once. The source of the sample is a study of molecular identifiers for immune sequencing clone quantification. Unmatched junction bases numbered 4, after V lost 3 bases and J lost 7 bases. From germline, CDR1 is SEHNR and CDR2 FQNEAQ (reference sequence). This CDR3 region has 14 residues. The sequencing input was naive CD8+ T cells from blood, with Jurkat cell RNA spiked in. Subset reported: FACS-sorted CD8+CD4-CCR7+CD45RA+ naive T cells. This chain joins TRBV7-9 and TRBJ1-4, with 8 bases lining up with TRBD1. The receptor comes from a human donor in good health. Some libraries in this study had Jurkat cell RNA spiked in. CDR3 protein: CASSFTQGGEKLFF. The CDR3 DNA is TGTGCCAGCAGCTTCACACAGGGGGGTGAAAAACTGTTTTTT.